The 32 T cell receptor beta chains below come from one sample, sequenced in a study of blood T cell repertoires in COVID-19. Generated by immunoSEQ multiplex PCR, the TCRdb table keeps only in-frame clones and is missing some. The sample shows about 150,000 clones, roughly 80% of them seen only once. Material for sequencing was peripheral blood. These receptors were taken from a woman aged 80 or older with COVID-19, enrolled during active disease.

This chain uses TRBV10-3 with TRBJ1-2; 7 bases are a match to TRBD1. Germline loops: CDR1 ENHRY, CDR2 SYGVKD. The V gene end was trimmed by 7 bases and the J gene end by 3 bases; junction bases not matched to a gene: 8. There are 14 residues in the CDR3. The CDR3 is CAINQQGPDYGYTF. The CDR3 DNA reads TGTGCCATCAACCAACAGGGGCCTGACTATGGCTACACCTTC.

The CDR3 spells CASSLLAGGTGELFF. The CDR3 DNA reads TGTGCCAGCAGCTTACTAGCGGGAGGAACCGGGGAGCTGTTTTTT. The chain carries TRBV5-5 and TRBJ2-2; 12 bases are a match to TRBD2. Unmatched junction bases numbered 1, after V lost 2 bases and J lost 5 bases. Germline loops: CDR1 SGHKS, CDR2 YYEKEE (reference sequence). The CDR3 has 15 residues.

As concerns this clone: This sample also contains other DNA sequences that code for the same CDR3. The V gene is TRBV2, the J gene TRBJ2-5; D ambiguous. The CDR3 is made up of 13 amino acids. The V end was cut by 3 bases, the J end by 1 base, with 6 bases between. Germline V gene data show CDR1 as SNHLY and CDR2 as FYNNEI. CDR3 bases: TGTGCCAGCAGTGAGTCTGTCCAAGAGACCCAGTACTTC. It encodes CASSESVQETQYF.

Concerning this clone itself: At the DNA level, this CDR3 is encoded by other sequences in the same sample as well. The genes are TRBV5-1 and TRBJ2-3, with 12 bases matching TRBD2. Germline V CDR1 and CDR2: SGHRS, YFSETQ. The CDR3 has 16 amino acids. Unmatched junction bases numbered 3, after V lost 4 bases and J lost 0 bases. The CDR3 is CASSPGLAGSTDTQYF. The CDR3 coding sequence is TGCGCCAGCAGCCCGGGACTAGCGGGTAGCACAGATACGCAGTATTTT.

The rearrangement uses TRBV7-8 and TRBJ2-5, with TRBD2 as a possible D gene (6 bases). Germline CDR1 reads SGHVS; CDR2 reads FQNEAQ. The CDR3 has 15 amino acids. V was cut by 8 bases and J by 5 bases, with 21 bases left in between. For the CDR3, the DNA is TGTGCCAGCCATGAGGGCGGGGCCCGTGGGGAGACCCAGTACTTC. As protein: CASHEGGARGETQYF.

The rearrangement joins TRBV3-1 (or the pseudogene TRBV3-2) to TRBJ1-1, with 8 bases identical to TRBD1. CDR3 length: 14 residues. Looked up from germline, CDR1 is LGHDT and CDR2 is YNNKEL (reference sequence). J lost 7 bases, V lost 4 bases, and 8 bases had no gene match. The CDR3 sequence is CASSRRDRHREAFF. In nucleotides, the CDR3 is TGTGCCAGCAGCCGCCGGGACAGGCATCGTGAAGCTTTCTTT.

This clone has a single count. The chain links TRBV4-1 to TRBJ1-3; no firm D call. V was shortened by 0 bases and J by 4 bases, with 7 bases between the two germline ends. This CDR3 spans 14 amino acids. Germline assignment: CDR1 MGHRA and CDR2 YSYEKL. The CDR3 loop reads CASSQEQRGNTIYF. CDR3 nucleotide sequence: TGCGCCAGCAGCCAAGAACAGCGGGGAAACACCATATATTTT.

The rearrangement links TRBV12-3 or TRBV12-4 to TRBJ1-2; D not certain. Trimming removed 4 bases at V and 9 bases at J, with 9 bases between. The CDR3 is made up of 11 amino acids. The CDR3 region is CASSSTRSYTF. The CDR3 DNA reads TGTGCCAGCAGTTCCACTCGAAGCTACACCTTC.

The CDR3 sequence: CASSESTGTGGGYTF. DNA of the CDR3: TGTGCCAGCAGTGAGAGTACCGGGACAGGGGGTGGCTACACCTTC. The chain is built from TRBV2 and TRBJ1-2, with TRBD1 matching over 11 bases. In germline, CDR1 is SNHLY, CDR2 FYNNEI. The CDR3 extends over 15 amino acids. Germline trimming cut 3 bases from V and 7 bases from J; bases unmatched to any gene: 7.

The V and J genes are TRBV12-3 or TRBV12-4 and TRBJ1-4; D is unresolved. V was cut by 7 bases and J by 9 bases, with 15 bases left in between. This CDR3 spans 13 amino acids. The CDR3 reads CASTVERGKKLFF. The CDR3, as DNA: TGTGCCAGCACCGTTGAGAGAGGAAAAAAACTGTTTTTT.

The CDR3 DNA reads TGTGCCAGCAGTGCTGGACAACTTACATGGAACACTGAAGCTTTCTTT. Protein sequence: CASSAGQLTWNTEAFF. This chain uses TRBV25-1 with TRBJ1-1, with D possibly matching TRBD1 (5 bases). Trimming cost V 4 bases and J 1 base, with 16 bases left between them. The CDR3 consists of 16 residues. CDR1 and CDR2 from the germline V gene are MGHDK and SYGVNS.

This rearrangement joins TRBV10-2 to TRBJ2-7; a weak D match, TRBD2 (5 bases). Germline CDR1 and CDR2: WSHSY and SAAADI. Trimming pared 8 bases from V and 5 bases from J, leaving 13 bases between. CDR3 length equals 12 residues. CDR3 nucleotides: TGCGCCAGCCGAGGGAATCTGGACGAGCAGTACTTC. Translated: CASRGNLDEQYF.

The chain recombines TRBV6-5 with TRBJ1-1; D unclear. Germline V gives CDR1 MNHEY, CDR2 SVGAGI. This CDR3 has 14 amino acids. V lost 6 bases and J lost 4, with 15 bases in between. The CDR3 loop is CASRQTETSTEAFF. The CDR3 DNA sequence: TGTGCCAGCAGGCAAACAGAAACGAGCACTGAAGCTTTCTTT.

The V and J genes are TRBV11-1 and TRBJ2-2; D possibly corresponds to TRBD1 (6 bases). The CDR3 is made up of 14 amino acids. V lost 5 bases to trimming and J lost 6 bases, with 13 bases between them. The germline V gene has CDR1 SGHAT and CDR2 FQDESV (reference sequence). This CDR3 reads CASSQDTGPGELFF. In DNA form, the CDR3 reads TGTGCCAGCAGCCAAGATACAGGGCCCGGGGAGCTGTTTTTT.

CDR3 protein: CASTPAGNTDTQYF. CDR3 sequence (DNA): TGTGCCAGCACCCCTGCGGGGAACACAGATACGCAGTATTTT. This chain joins TRBV13 and TRBJ2-3, with D maybe TRBD2 (6 bases). The CDR3 loop spans 14 amino acids. Germline-derived CDR1 and CDR2 are PRHDT and FYEKMQ (reference sequence). The V gene lost 7 bases and the J gene lost 2 bases, with 13 bases spanning the gap.

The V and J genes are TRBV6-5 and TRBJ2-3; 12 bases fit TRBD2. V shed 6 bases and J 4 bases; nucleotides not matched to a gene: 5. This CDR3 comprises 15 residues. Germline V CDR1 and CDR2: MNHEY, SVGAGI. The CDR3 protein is CASSRLAGVADTQYF. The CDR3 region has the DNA TGTGCCAGCAGCCGACTAGCGGGAGTTGCAGATACGCAGTATTTT.

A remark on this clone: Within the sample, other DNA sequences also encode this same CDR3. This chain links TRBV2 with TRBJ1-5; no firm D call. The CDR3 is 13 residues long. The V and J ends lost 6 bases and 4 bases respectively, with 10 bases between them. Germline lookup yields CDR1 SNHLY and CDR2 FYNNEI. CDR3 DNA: TGTGCCAGCAGCAGCGGAGGAAATCAGCCCCAGCATTTT. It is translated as CASSSGGNQPQHF.

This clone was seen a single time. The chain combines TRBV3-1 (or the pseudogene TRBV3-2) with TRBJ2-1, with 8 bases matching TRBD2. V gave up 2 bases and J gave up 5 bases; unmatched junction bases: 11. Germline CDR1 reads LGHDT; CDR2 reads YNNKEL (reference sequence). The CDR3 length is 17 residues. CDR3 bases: TGTGCCAGCAGCCAAAGTCAACTACGGACTAGCAACAATGAGCAGTTCTTC. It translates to CASSQSQLRTSNNEQFF.

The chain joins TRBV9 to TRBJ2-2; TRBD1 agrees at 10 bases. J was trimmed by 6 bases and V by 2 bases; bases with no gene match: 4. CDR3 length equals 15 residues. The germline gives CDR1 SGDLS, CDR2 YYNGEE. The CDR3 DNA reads TGTGCCAGCAGCGTGACAGGGGGCGTCGCCGGGGAGCTGTTTTTT. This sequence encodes CASSVTGGVAGELFF.

CDR3 sequence reads: CASSLDLSPGAGGYTF. DNA for the CDR3: TGTGCCAGCAGCTTAGATCTTTCACCAGGGGCGGGCGGCTACACCTTC. This chain joins TRBV11-2 and TRBJ1-2, with a weak D call TRBD1 (6 bases). This CDR3 region has 16 residues. Trimming left V 0 bases short and J 8 bases short, with 19 bases between. CDR1 is SGHAT, CDR2 FQNNGV, per germline.

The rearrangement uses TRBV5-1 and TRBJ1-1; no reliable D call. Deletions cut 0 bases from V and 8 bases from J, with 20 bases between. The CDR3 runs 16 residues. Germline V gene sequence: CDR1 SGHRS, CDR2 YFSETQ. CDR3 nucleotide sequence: TGCGCCAGCAGCTTGGCAGGAGGCGGGTCCTCTGGAGAAGCTTTCTTT. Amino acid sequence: CASSLAGGGSSGEAFF.

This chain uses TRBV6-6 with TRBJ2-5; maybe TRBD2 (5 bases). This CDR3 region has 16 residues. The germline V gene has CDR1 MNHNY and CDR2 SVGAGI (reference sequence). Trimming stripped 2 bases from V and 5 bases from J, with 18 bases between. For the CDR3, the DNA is TGTGCCAGCAGTTACGGCCTTACTAGTAAGGGTGAGACCCAGTACTTC. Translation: CASSYGLTSKGETQYF.

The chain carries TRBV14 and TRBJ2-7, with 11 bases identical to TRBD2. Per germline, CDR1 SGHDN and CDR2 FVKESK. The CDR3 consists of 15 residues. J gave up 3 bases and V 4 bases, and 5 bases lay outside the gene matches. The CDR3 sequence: CASSRALAGGYEQYF. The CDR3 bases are TGTGCCAGCAGCCGAGCGCTAGCGGGAGGCTACGAGCAGTACTTC.

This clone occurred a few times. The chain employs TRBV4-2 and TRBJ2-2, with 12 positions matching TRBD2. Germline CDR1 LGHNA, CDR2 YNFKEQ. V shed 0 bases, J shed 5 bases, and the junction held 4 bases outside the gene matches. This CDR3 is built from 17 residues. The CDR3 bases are TGTGCCAGCAGCCAAGAGACTAGCGGGAGTCAAACCGGGGAGCTGTTTTTT. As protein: CASSQETSGSQTGELFF.

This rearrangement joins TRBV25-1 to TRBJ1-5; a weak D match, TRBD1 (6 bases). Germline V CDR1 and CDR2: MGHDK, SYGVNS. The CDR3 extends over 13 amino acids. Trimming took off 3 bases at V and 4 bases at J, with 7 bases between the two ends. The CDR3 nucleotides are TGTGCCAGCAGTGAGCAGGGGAATCAGCCCCAGCATTTT. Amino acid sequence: CASSEQGNQPQHF.

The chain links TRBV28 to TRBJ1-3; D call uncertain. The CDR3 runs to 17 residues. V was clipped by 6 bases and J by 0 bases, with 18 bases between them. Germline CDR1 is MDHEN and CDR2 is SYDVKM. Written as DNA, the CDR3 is TGTGCCAGCAGCCGGGCCGGGGAGGGTAGCTCTGGAAACACCATATATTTT. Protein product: CASSRAGEGSSGNTIYF. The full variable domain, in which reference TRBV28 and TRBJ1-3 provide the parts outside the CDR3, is DVKVTQSSRYLVKRTGEKVFLECVQDMDHENMFWYRQDPGLGLRLIYFSYDVKMKEKGDIPEGYSVSREKKERFSLILESASTNQTSMYLCASSRAGEGSSGNTIYFGEGSWLTVV.

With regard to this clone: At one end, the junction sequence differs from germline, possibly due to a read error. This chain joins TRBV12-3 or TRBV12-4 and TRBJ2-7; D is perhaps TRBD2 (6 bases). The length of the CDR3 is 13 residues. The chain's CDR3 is CASMEGYSSEQYF. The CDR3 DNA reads TGTGCCAGCATGGAGGGGTACTCCTCCGAGCAGTACTTC.

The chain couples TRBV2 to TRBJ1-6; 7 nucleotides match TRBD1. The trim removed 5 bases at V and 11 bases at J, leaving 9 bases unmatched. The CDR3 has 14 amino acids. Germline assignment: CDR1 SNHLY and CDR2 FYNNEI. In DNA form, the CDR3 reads TGTGCCAGCAGTTGGACAGGACCGCCCGCACCCCTCCACTTT. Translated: CASSWTGPPAPLHF.

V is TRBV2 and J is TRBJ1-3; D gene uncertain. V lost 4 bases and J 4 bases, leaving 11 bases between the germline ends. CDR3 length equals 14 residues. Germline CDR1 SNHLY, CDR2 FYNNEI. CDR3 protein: CASSVTRSGNTIYF. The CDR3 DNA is TGTGCCAGCAGTGTAACCAGGTCAGGAAACACCATATATTTT.

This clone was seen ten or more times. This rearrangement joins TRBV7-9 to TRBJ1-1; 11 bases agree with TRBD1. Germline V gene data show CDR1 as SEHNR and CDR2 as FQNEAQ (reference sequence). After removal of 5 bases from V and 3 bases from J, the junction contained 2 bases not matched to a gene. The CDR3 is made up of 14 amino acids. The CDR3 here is CASSGTGGYTEAFF. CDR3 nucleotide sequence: TGTGCCAGCAGCGGGACAGGGGGGTACACTGAAGCTTTCTTT.

The CDR3 sequence is CASSEAAGTGNTIYF. The DNA of the CDR3 is TGTGCCAGCAGTGAAGCGGCAGGTACTGGAAACACCATATATTTT. V is TRBV2 and J is TRBJ1-3; D gene unclear. The germline V gene encodes CDR1 SNHLY and CDR2 FYNNEI. The CDR3 is 15 residues long. Trimming shortened V by 0 bases and J by 2 bases, and 8 bases separated the two germline ends.

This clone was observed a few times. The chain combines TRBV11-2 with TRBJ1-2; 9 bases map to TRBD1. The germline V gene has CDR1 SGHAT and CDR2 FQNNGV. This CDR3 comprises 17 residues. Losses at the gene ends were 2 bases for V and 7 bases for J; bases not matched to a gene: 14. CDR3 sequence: CASSLTGPGQGIPGYTF. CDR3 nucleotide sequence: TGTGCCAGCAGCTTAACAGGCCCGGGACAGGGAATTCCTGGCTACACCTTC.